This T cell receptor (beta chain) comes out of a study of identical twins. This clonotype was picked up many times. TCRdb reprocessed the 5' RACE reads via MiXCR and lists one record per CDR3 protein. The table includes approximately 600,000 distinct CDR3 sequences, 7% to 7.5% detected once. This same sample was also part of a study on yellow fever vaccine responses in identical twins.

The receptor was derived from a woman aged 18-29 years in good health. Material for sequencing was PBMCs.

For the CDR3, the DNA is TGTGCCAGCAGCGATCGGGAGGGCCTCTACAATGAGCAGTTCTTC. Amino acids: CASSDREGLYNEQFF. V gene TRBV6-1 combines with J gene TRBJ2-1, with 8 bases fitting TRBD2. Germline V gives CDR1 MNHNS, CDR2 SASEGT. With V trimmed by 6 bases and J by 3 bases, 7 bases remained unmatched. The CDR3 runs to 15 residues.